The clone carrying this T cell receptor beta chain has more than one count but fewer than ten. Its antigen is currently unknown. Once obtained from cultured CD4+ T cells, the DNA was sequenced using the Oncomine TCR Beta short-read assay. TCRdb analysed the PCR reads with MiXCR anew, one entry per CDR3 protein. The sample consists of 15,000 or so distinct CDR3 sequences, 70% to 75% of them appearing once. Germline lookup yields CDR1 KGHDR and CDR2 SFDVKD. The CDR3 runs 15 residues. Trimming shortened V by 6 bases and J by 3 bases, and 16 bases separated the two germline ends. The data belong to a study of vaccination and CD4 T cells after COVID-19. Stated treatment: roughly nine-day PBMC culture with coronavirus spike peptide pools or control peptides (ViraFEST assay).

Sequenced material: CD4+ T cells from blood, cultured in vitro. This chain connects TRBV24-1 to TRBJ1-2, with D perhaps matching TRBD1 (5 bases). This receptor was identified in a human donor who had recovered from COVID-19. The CDR3 sequence: CATSTEQGADYGYTF. In DNA form, the CDR3 reads TGTGCCACCAGTACCGAGCAAGGGGCCGACTATGGCTACACCTTC.